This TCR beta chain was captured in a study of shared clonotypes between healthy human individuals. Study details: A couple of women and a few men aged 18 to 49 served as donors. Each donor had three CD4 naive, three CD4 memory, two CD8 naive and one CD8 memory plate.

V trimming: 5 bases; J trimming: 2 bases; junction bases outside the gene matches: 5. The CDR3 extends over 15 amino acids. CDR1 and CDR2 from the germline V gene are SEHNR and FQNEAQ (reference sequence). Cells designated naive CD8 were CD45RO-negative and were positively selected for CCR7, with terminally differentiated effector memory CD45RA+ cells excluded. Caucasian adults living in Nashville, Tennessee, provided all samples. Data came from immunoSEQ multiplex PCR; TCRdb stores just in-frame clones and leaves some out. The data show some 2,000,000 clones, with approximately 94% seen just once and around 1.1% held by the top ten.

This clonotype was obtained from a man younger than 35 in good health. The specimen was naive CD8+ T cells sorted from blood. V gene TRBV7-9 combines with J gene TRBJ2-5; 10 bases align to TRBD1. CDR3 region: CASSNGGQGQETQYF. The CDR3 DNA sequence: TGTGCCAGCAGCAATGGGGGACAGGGGCAAGAGACCCAGTACTTC.